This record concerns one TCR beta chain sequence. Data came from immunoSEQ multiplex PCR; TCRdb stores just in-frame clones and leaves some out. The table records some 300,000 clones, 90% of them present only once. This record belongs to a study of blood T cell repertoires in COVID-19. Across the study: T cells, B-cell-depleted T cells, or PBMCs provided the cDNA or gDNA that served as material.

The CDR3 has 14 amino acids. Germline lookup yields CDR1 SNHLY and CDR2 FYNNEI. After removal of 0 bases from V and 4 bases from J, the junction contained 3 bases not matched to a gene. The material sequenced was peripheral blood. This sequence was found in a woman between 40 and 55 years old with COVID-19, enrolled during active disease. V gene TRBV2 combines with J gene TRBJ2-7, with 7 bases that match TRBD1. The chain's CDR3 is CASSEAGRGYEQYF. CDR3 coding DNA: TGTGCCAGCAGTGAAGCGGGCAGGGGGTACGAGCAGTACTTC.